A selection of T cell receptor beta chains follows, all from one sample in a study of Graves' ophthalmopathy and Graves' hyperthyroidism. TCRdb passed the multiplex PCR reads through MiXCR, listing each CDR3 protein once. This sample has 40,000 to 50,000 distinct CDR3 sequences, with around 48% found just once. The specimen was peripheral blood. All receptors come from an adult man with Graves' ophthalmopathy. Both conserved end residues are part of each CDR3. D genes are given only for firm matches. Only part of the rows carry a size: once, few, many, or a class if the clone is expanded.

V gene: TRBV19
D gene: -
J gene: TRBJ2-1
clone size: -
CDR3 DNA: TGTGCCAGTAGTATAAGCGCAGGGATCAATGAGCAGTTCTTC
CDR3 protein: CASSISAGINEQFF

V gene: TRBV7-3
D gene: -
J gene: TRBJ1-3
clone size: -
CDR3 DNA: TGTGCCAGCAGAGGGCCGGGAAACACCATATATTTT
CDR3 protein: CASRGPGNTIYF

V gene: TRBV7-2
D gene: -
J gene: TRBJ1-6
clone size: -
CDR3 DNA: TGTGCCAGCAGCTTACGTGGGGGGCTGAACGATTCACCCCTCCACTTT
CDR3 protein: CASSLRGGLNDSPLHF

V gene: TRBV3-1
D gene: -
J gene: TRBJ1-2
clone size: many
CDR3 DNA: TGTGCCAGCAGCCAAGTAGGGGACCGTGACTACACCTTC
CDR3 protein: CASSQVGDRDYTF

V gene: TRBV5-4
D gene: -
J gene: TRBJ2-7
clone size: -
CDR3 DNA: TGTGCCAGCAGCTTTAGTCAGGACTCCTACGAGCAGTACTTC
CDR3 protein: CASSFSQDSYEQYF

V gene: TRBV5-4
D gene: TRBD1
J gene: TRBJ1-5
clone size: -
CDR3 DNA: TGTGCCAGCAGCTTGGGTGGTCAGGGGGATCAGCCCCAGCATTTT
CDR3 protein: CASSLGGQGDQPQHF

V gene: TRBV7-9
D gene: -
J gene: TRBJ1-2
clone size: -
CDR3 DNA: TGTGCCAGCAGCTTGGGTTTTGGAGGGAACTATGGCTACACCTTC
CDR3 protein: CASSLGFGGNYGYTF

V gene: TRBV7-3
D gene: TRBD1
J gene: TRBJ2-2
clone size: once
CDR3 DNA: TGTGCCAGCAGCAGGGACAGGACGGACACCGGGGCGGAGCTGTTTTTT
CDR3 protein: CASSRDRTDTGAELFF

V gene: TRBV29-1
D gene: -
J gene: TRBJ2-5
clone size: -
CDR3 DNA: TGCAGCGTCCGAGAAGGGGGTAGGGAAGAGACCCAGTACTTC
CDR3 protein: CSVREGGREETQYF

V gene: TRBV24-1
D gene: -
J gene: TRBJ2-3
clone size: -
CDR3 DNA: TGTGCCCCCCCAGATACGCAGTATTTT
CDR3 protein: CAPPDTQYF

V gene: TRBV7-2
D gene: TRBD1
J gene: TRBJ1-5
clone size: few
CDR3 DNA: TGTGCCAGCAGCTTGGACTCAGGGGGGGAGCCCCAGCATTTT
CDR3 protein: CASSLDSGGEPQHF

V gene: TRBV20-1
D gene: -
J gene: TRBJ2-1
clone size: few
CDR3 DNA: TGCAGTGCTAGAGATCCCGGGACACCCTACAATGAGCAGTTCTTC
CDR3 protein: CSARDPGTPYNEQFF

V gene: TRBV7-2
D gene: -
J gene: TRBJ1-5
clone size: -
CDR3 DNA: TGTGCCAGCAGCTTGGTGGGGCCCTATAGCAATCAGCCCCAGCATTTT
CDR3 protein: CASSLVGPYSNQPQHF

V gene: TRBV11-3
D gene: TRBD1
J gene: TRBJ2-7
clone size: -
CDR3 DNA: TGTGCCAGCAGCTTGGGGGGACAGGGGAACTACGAACAGTACTTC
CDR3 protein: CASSLGGQGNYEQYF

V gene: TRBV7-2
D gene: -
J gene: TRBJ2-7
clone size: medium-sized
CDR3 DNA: TGTGCTAGCAGCTTAGGGCATCAGTCCCATTACGAGCAGTACTTC
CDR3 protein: CASSLGHQSHYEQYF